The subject of this entry is one T cell receptor (beta chain). The sample is drawn from a study of blood T cell repertoires in COVID-19. At the level of the study: Samples taken during acute and convalescent COVID-19 were collected in the United States, Italy and Spain. T cells, B-cell-depleted T cells, or PBMCs provided the cDNA or gDNA that served as material.

Unmatched junction bases numbered 13, after V lost 3 bases and J lost 0 bases. The CDR3 covers 20 residues. Germline lookup yields CDR1 KGHDR and CDR2 SFDVKD. Methods used by the authors: Nucleated cell counts were estimated from reference gene primer amplification. Profiling relied on immunoSEQ multiplex PCR, and the TCRdb table lists in-frame clones only, not all of them. That table is the source of V, J and clone size, and D and trimming were worked out from the DNA. The data show more than 95,000 clones, with around 90% seen just once and 3% to 3.5% held by the top ten. The receptor was isolated from a man between 50 and 59 years old in a cohort sampled during active COVID-19. Source material: peripheral blood. V usage is TRBV24-1 and J usage is TRBJ2-1, with 10 bases matching TRBD2. The CDR3 nucleotides are TGTGCCACCAGTGATAAGAGCCCCTCTAGCGGGGGTGGCTCCTACAATGAGCAGTTCTTC. This codes for CATSDKSPSSGGGSYNEQFF.